This entry lists 11 T cell receptor beta chains sequenced from one sample in a study of patients and donors after allogeneic stem cell transplantation. MiXCR, run by TCRdb on the RT-PCR reads, gives a single entry per CDR3 protein. This sample yields 900,000 to 1,000,000 distinct CDR3 sequences, of which more than 15% are seen a single time; 5% to 6.5% belongs to the top ten. Sequenced input: blood, either unsorted or a sorted T cell fraction (not recorded which). The source is a human donor who was either an allogeneic HSCT recipient or a stem cell or donor lymphocyte infusion donor (not recorded which). It is not recorded whose cells these are; they may come from a transplant donor.

The chain uses TRBV16 and TRBJ1-6; 7 bases fit TRBD1. Unmatched junction bases numbered 10, after V lost 4 bases and J lost 10 bases. Germline-derived CDR1 and CDR2 are KGHSY and FQNENV. CDR3 length: 15 amino acids. The CDR3 nucleotides read TGTGCCAGCAGCCTATACAGGGGCCAGGAGTCACCCCTCCACTTT. Amino acids: CASSLYRGQESPLHF.

Ten or more counts support this clonotype. The genes are TRBV20-1 and TRBJ1-1; tentative D call: TRBD1 (5 bases). CDR1 and CDR2 from the germline V gene are DFQATT and SNEGSKA (reference sequence). The CDR3 covers 13 residues. Between the trimmed V and J ends, which lost 1 base and 3 bases, there was a span of 9 bases. This CDR3 reads CSARVGTDTEAFF. CDR3 nucleotides: TGCAGTGCTAGAGTGGGGACCGACACTGAAGCTTTCTTT.

This sequence joins TRBV20-1 and TRBJ1-2; a weak D match, TRBD1 (6 bases). CDR1 and CDR2 from the germline V gene are DFQATT and SNEGSKA (reference sequence). The CDR3 has 12 amino acids. Deletions cut 4 bases from V and 4 bases from J, with 10 bases between. The CDR3 is CSATDSGYGYTF. As DNA, the CDR3 is TGCAGTGCTACGGACAGTGGCTATGGCTACACCTTC.

This clonotype was observed a handful of times. Relative to the germline gene, one junction end is altered; a read error may explain this. The V gene is TRBV13, the J gene TRBJ2-3; 9 positions agree with TRBD2. CDR3 length: 17 amino acids. Germline V lookup: CDR1 PRHDT, CDR2 FYEKMQ (reference sequence). CDR3 in DNA: TGTGCCAGCAGCCTAGGGAGGAGGCGGGGGGGCTCAGATACGCAGTATTTT. The encoded protein is CASSLGRRRGGSDTQYF.

The chain is built from TRBV12-3 or TRBV12-4 and TRBJ1-5, with a possible D match to TRBD1 (5 bases). V lost 4 bases and J 0 bases, leaving 10 bases between the germline ends. There are 15 residues in the CDR3. CDR3 sequence: CASSYGATSNQPQHF. The CDR3 DNA sequence: TGTGCCAGCAGTTACGGGGCGACTAGCAATCAGCCCCAGCATTTT.

In nucleotides, the CDR3 is TGCGCCAGCAGCCTGCCCGGGACCCCAGGGGACTACGAGCAGTACTTC. Its protein is CASSLPGTPGDYEQYF. This rearrangement joins TRBV4-1 to TRBJ2-7; weak D call: TRBD1 (6 bases). Trimming took 4 bases from V and 3 from J, leaving 19 bases between them. The CDR3 covers 16 residues. Germline V lookup: CDR1 MGHRA, CDR2 YSYEKL.

The chain recombines TRBV24-1 with TRBJ1-2; TRBD1 matches at 9 bases. This CDR3 comprises 14 residues. Looked up from germline, CDR1 is KGHDR and CDR2 is SFDVKD. J gave up 8 bases and V 4 bases, and 7 bases lay outside the gene matches. The CDR3 bases are TGTGCCACCAGTGACCGGGACAGGGCACGGGGCTACACCTTC. Its protein is CATSDRDRARGYTF.

The sample holds a few counts of this clonotype. The J gene is TRBJ2-3, the V gene TRBV10-3, with 10 bases aligning to TRBD2. The CDR3 sequence is 17 residues long. The J segment lost 3 bases and the V segment lost 0 bases, leaving 6 bases of the junction unmatched. CDR1 is ENHRY, CDR2 SYGVKD, per germline. The CDR3, as DNA: TGTGCCATCAGTGAGTCGCTAGCGGGAGATAGAACAGATACGCAGTATTTT. Translated: CAISESLAGDRTDTQYF.

In this sample, this clonotype turned up a few times. The chain recombines TRBV3-1 with TRBJ1-4, with 7 bases identical to TRBD1. This CDR3 is 16 amino acids long. The trim removed 3 bases at V and 4 bases at J, leaving 8 bases unmatched. Germline loops: CDR1 LGHDT, CDR2 YNNKEL (reference sequence). This CDR3 is CASSHATGTVNEKLFF. The DNA for the CDR3 is TGTGCCAGCAGCCACGCAACCGGGACAGTTAATGAAAAACTGTTTTTT.

As to this clonotype: One end of the junction is discordant with germline, which a read error may explain. This sequence joins TRBV7-7 and TRBJ2-2; no clear D gene. The germline V gene has CDR1 SSHAT and CDR2 FNYEAQ (reference sequence). The CDR3 is 13 amino acids. This CDR3 is CASSPLEKGELFF. For the CDR3, the DNA is TGTGCTAGCAGCCCCCTAGAGAAAGGGGAGCTGTTTTTT.

This clonotype was seen only a few times. The V and J genes are TRBV15 and TRBJ1-1; 10 bases agree with TRBD1. CDR3 size: 14 residues. V was pared by 1 base and J by 12 bases, with 8 bases of the junction left unmatched. Germline V gene lookup returns CDR1 LNHNV and CDR2 YYDKDF (reference sequence). The CDR3 bases are TGTGCCACCAGCAGAGTTGTGGACAGGGGGGAACCTTTCTTT. This sequence encodes CATSRVVDRGEPFF.